A selection of T cell receptor beta chains follows, all from one sample in a study of T cell responses to AZD1222 COVID-19 vaccine. The data were produced by immunoSEQ multiplex PCR, yet TCRdb's version contains in-frame clones alone and is incomplete. The sample yields some 200,000 clones, roughly nine tenths seen once. The sample in question was peripheral blood, obtained 28 days after the second AZD1222 dose. These receptors were taken from an adult who received the AZD1222 COVID-19 vaccine. Both conserved end residues are part of each CDR3. The order of the fields is V gene, CDR3 length, J gene, CDR3 protein.

TRBV10-1	13	TRBJ1-6	CASSGKDNSPLHF
TRBV19	15	TRBJ1-6	CASSIKGTFDSPLHF
TRBV21-1	15	TRBJ1-4	CASSMGRPTNEKLFF
TRBV2	14	TRBJ1-1	CASSLGTWNTEAFF
TRBV27	14	TRBJ2-3	CASSSGTAADTQYF
TRBV6-5	15	TRBJ1-2	CASSYFRGEAYGYTF
TRBV24-1	16	TRBJ2-1	CATSDLSAGQYNEQFF
TRBV15	17	TRBJ1-1	CATSRGQGVTTGTEAFF
TRBV9	17	TRBJ2-1	CASSPLSGLAGYNEQFF
TRBV3-1/TRBV3-2	13	TRBJ2-7	CASSQEGGYEQYF
TRBV5-1	15	TRBJ1-3	CASSVGTGGVDTIYF
TRBV24-1	16	TRBJ2-1	CATSDKQGLSYNEQFF
TRBV28	12	TRBJ2-7	CASTLPGREQYF
TRBV6-5	13	TRBJ1-2	CASSHRRGDGYTF
TRBV7-9	14	TRBJ1-5	CASSRQGPGQPQHF
TRBV12-3/TRBV12-4	12	TRBJ2-5	CASTSTKETQYF
TRBV29-1	16	TRBJ2-7	CSVEDRRSAGAYEQYF
TRBV12-5	14	TRBJ1-1	CASAPARGQLEAFF
TRBV2	14	TRBJ1-4	CASSRTRRSEKLFF
TRBV28	13	TRBJ1-2	CASSLVGTPGYTF
TRBV4-1	15	TRBJ2-7	CASSTSGGRAYEQYF
TRBV19	14	TRBJ2-5	CASSIVTGYETQYF
TRBV11-3	12	TRBJ2-4	CASSFSENIQYF
TRBV7-3	15	TRBJ2-7	CASSLNPERSYEQYF
TRBV28	13	TRBJ2-7	CASSSPGANEQYF
TRBV18	15	TRBJ2-7	CASSPPGSQTHEQYF
TRBV5-1	14	TRBJ1-1	CASSLWVWNTEAFF
TRBV5-1	14	TRBJ2-1	CASSLGQGEGEQFF
TRBV12-5	18	TRBJ2-3	CASGLVKKDTQTTDTQYF